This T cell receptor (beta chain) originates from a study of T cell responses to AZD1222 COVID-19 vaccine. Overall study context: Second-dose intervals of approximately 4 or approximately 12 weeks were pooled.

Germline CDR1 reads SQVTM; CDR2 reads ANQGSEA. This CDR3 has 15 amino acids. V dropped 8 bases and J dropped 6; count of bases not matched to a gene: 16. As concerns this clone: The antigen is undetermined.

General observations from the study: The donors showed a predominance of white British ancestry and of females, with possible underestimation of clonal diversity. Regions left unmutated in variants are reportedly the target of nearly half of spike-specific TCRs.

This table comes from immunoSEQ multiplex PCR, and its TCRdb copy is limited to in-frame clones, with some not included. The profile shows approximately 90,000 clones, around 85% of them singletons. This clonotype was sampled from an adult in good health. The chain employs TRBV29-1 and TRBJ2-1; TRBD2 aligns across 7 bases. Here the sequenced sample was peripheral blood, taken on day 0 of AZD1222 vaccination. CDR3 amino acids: CSPLGLLAWFNEQFF. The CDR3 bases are TGCAGCCCCCTCGGCCTACTAGCGTGGTTCAATGAGCAGTTCTTC.